This T cell receptor beta chain is drawn from a study of T cell responses to AZD1222 COVID-19 vaccine. Whole-study findings and limits: Among the donors, most were white British and more were female, and clonal diversity was possibly underestimated. Nearly half of spike-specific TCRs reportedly go after variant regions that carry no mutations.

Assay: immunoSEQ multiplex PCR; the TCRdb copy retains only in-frame clones and omits some. The sample has over 75,000 clones; roughly 89% are singletons. The CDR3 runs to 14 residues. The germline V gene encodes CDR1 KGHSH and CDR2 LQKENI. V was trimmed by 5 bases and J by 0 bases, leaving 10 bases between them. For this clone: No antigen is known for it.

The V call is TRBV18, the J call TRBJ1-1, with D possibly being TRBD1 (5 bases). The receptor was isolated from an adult in good health. This specimen consisted of peripheral blood, obtained on day 0 of AZD1222 vaccination. The CDR3 DNA reads as TGTGCCAGCTCAGGGTTACAGGTGAACACTGAAGCTTTCTTT. Translated: CASSGLQVNTEAFF.